These 20 T cell receptor beta chains share one sample of origin, sequenced in a study of molecular identifiers for immune sequencing clone quantification. TCRdb used MiXCR to reprocess the PCR reads, holding one entry per CDR3 protein. The sample includes thousands of distinct CDR3 sequences, approximately 31% of them seen just once. The sample was naive CD8+ T cells from blood, with Jurkat cell RNA spiked in. The subset here: FACS-sorted CD8+CD4-CCR7+CD45RA+ naive T cells. The receptors originated from a human donor in good health. Some libraries in this study had Jurkat cell RNA spiked in.

For this clonotype: It may be a read error: a sequence one base away is much more abundant. Since no conserved phenylalanine or tryptophan closes the CDR3, a read error is the likely cause. This chain uses TRBV7-2 with TRBJ2-5; 8 bases match TRBD1. V shed 6 bases and J 6 bases; nucleotides not matched to a gene: 18. Germline V lookup: CDR1 SGHTA, CDR2 FQGNSA. This CDR3 is built from 17 residues. Here the CDR3 DNA reads TGTGCCAGCAGTCAACTCGACCAGCCCAGGGGGCTAAAGACCCAGTACCTC. This encodes CASSQLDQPRGLKTQYL.

This chain links TRBV23-1 with TRBJ1-5; no firm D call. TRBV23-1 is identified as an open reading frame with a role that is uncertain. Trimming took 7 bases from V and 7 from J, leaving 2 bases between them. This CDR3 comprises 9 residues. The CDR3 sequence: CASIQPQHF. The CDR3 bases are TGCGCCAGCATCCAGCCCCAGCATTTT.

By share of the sample, this clonotype is medium-sized (0.01 to 0.1%). The chain carries TRBV4-2 and TRBJ2-5; 8 nucleotides align to TRBD2. The CDR3 is 13 residues long. Germline V gene sequence: CDR1 LGHNA, CDR2 YNFKEQ. The trim removed 5 bases at V and 6 bases at J, leaving 5 bases unmatched. CDR3 in amino acids: CASSLEREQTQYF. CDR3 bases: TGTGCCAGCAGCTTAGAGCGGGAGCAGACCCAGTACTTC.

The gene calls are TRBV4-1 and TRBJ2-1; 8 bases agree with TRBD1. Germline trimming cut 4 bases from V and 12 bases from J; bases unmatched to any gene: 5. In germline, CDR1 is MGHRA, CDR2 YSYEKL. The CDR3 runs 12 residues. The CDR3 region is CASSPTGGAQFF. The CDR3 DNA sequence: TGCGCCAGCAGCCCAACAGGGGGTGCGCAGTTCTTC.

As to this clonotype: One junction end disagrees with the germline gene, perhaps due to a read error. J is TRBJ2-1 and V is TRBV4-3, with 7 positions matching TRBD2. CDR3 length: 17 residues. Germline V gene data show CDR1 as LGHNA and CDR2 as YSLEER. The CDR3 protein is CASSQEIPGGSYNGQFF. The CDR3 region has the DNA TGCGCCAGCAGCCAAGAGATCCCGGGAGGCTCCTACAATGGGCAGTTCTTC.

The V call is TRBV20-1, the J call TRBJ2-7, with 7 bases fitting TRBD1. The length of the CDR3 is 13 residues. From germline, CDR1 is DFQATT and CDR2 SNEGSKA (reference sequence). V lost 3 bases to trimming and J lost 2 bases; unmatched junction nucleotides: 4. In DNA form, the CDR3 reads TGCAGTGCTAGTAGGGACAGCCCCTACGAGCAGTACTTC. Amino acids: CSASRDSPYEQYF.

This clonotype was detected a few times. J is TRBJ1-5 and V is TRBV12-3 or TRBV12-4; no clear D gene. Trimming took 5 bases from V and 7 from J, leaving 12 bases between them. The CDR3 is 13 amino acids. CDR3 nucleotides: TGTGCCAGCAGTATATCAGTCGGGCAGCCCCAGCATTTT. Amino acids: CASSISVGQPQHF.

This clonotype has a handful of counts. The V gene is TRBV7-9, the J gene TRBJ2-6; the D is unclear. The CDR3 length is 10 residues. Germline CDR1 and CDR2: SEHNR and FQNEAQ (reference sequence). V lost 4 bases to trimming and J lost 8 bases, with 0 bases between them. The CDR3 nucleotides read TGTGCCAGCAGCTCCAACGTCCTGACTTTC. The encoded protein is CASSSNVLTF.

Only a few counts were recorded for this clonotype. The chain is built from TRBV15 and TRBJ2-3; the D is unclear. In germline, CDR1 is LNHNV, CDR2 YYDKDF (reference sequence). Trimming stripped 1 base from V and 1 base from J, with 6 bases between. The length of the CDR3 is 14 residues. DNA for the CDR3: TGTGCCACCAGCAGAGCGGTGGGCACAGATACGCAGTATTTT. It specifies CATSRAVGTDTQYF.

The chain couples TRBV27 to TRBJ2-3; 8 bases line up with TRBD1. Germline values: CDR1 MNHEY, CDR2 SMNVEV (reference sequence). V lost 2 bases, J lost 8 bases, and 6 bases stayed unmatched. The CDR3 consists of 14 residues. The CDR3 protein is CASSLQGAGGTQYF. DNA of the CDR3: TGTGCCAGCAGTTTACAGGGGGCTGGAGGTACGCAGTATTTT.

The chain has TRBV27 and TRBJ2-7; TRBD1 agrees at 7 bases. V shed 4 bases and J 3 bases; nucleotides not matched to a gene: 15. The CDR3 is made up of 17 amino acids. Germline-derived CDR1 and CDR2 are MNHEY and SMNVEV (reference sequence). The CDR3 loop reads CASSSIQGTPSYYEQYF. The DNA for the CDR3 is TGTGCCAGCAGTTCCATACAGGGGACCCCCTCCTACTACGAGCAGTACTTC.

The chain combines TRBV12-3 or TRBV12-4 with TRBJ2-5; 7 bases agree with TRBD2. V was pared by 3 bases and J by 4 bases, with 8 bases of the junction left unmatched. This CDR3 is built from 15 residues. DNA of the CDR3: TGTGCCAGCAGTTTCTCTACAGCGGGACGAGAGACCCAGTACTTC. The encoded protein is CASSFSTAGRETQYF.

The chain combines TRBV29-1 with TRBJ2-7; the D is unclear. V was cut by 4 bases and J by 5 bases, with 6 bases left in between. From germline, CDR1 is SQVTM and CDR2 ANQGSEA. This CDR3 comprises 10 residues. The CDR3 sequence: CSVVRDEQYF. CDR3 bases: TGCAGCGTTGTTCGAGACGAGCAGTACTTC.

Worth noting for this clonotype: A much larger clone lies a single base off, so this may be a read error. The CDR3: CARSSPGTSGYSYEQYF. In nucleotides, the CDR3 is TGTGCCCGCAGCTCTCCCGGGACTAGCGGGTACTCCTACGAGCAGTACTTC. The chain uses TRBV5-6 and TRBJ2-7; 12 nucleotides match TRBD2. The CDR3 contains 17 residues. The germline gives CDR1 SGHDT, CDR2 YYEEEE. Drawing the rest from reference TRBV5-6 and TRBJ2-7, the complete variable domain is DAGVTQSPTHLIKTRGQQVTLRCSPKSGHDTVSWYQQALGQGPQFIFQYYEEEERQRGNFPDRFSGHQFPNYSSELNVNALLLGDSALYLCARSSPGTSGYSYEQYFGPGTRLTVT.

The sample holds a few counts of this clonotype. The chain employs TRBV7-9 and TRBJ2-5, with D perhaps matching TRBD2 (6 bases). Germline assignment: CDR1 SEHNR and CDR2 FQNEAQ (reference sequence). The V end was cut by 2 bases, the J end by 0 bases, with 22 bases between. This CDR3 region has 19 residues. The CDR3 protein is CASSLSSRRGFGYQETQYF. The CDR3 DNA reads TGTGCCAGCAGCTTAAGTAGCAGGAGGGGTTTTGGGTACCAAGAGACCCAGTACTTC. Using reference TRBV7-9 and TRBJ2-5 for the parts outside the CDR3, the full variable domain is DTGVSQNPRHKITKRGQNVTFRCDPISEHNRLYWYRQTLGQGPEFLTYFQNEAQLEKSRLLSDRFSAERPKGSFSTLEIQRTEQGDSAMYLCASSLSSRRGFGYQETQYFGPGTRLLVL.

The rearrangement links TRBV20-1 to TRBJ2-7; 9 bases line up with TRBD1. The J segment lost 4 bases and the V segment lost 1 base, leaving 8 bases of the junction unmatched. Per the germline V gene, CDR1 is DFQATT and CDR2 is SNEGSKA (reference sequence). CDR3 length equals 15 residues. This CDR3 reads CSARGLQGALYEQYF. CDR3 bases: TGCAGTGCTAGAGGTTTACAGGGGGCGCTGTACGAGCAGTACTTC.

This clonotype came up a few times. The chain recombines TRBV29-1 with TRBJ2-1, with 8 positions matching TRBD2. With V trimmed by 4 bases and J by 9 bases, 20 bases remained unmatched. Germline CDR1 reads SQVTM; CDR2 reads ANQGSEA. The CDR3 loop spans 17 amino acids. The CDR3 protein is CSVAGLETPPVIGEQFF. The CDR3 region has the DNA TGCAGCGTTGCGGGACTAGAGACCCCCCCGGTTATCGGTGAGCAGTTCTTC.

V usage is TRBV2 and J usage is TRBJ1-2, with a possible D match to TRBD1 (5 bases). Germline CDR1 SNHLY, CDR2 FYNNEI. V gave up 11 bases and J gave up 3 bases, with 13 bases separating them. The CDR3 totals 12 residues. The CDR3 DNA follows: TGTGCCCTGGTGGGGGGGGACTATGGCTACACCTTC. It codes for CALVGGDYGYTF.

V is TRBV4-1 and J is TRBJ2-5, with TRBD2 matching 7 bases. The CDR3 runs to 14 residues. The V and J ends lost 0 bases and 4 bases, in that order; junction bases with no gene match: 2. Germline lookup yields CDR1 MGHRA and CDR2 YSYEKL. As DNA, the CDR3 is TGCGCCAGCAGCCAAGAGGGGACTACAGAGACCCAGTACTTC. Protein: CASSQEGTTETQYF.

In its sample, this clonotype is medium-sized (0.01 to 0.1%). The chain is built from TRBV9 and TRBJ1-5; 7 positions match TRBD1. The CDR3 has 14 residues. V lost 4 bases and J lost 5; bases outside the gene matches: 6. The germline V gene has CDR1 SGDLS and CDR2 YYNGEE. The CDR3 is CASSQGQVDQPQHF. The CDR3 nucleotides read TGTGCCAGCAGCCAAGGACAGGTTGATCAGCCCCAGCATTTT.